This TCR beta chain was found in a study of cytomegalovirus exposure and HLA in healthy donors. The study, taken as a whole, reports: Usually a TCR sequence was rare, but some public TCRs were found in many donors.

This clone was picked up one time. Its matching antigen is unknown. The PCR had 60 Vbeta and 13 Jbeta primers. Profiling relied on immunoSEQ multiplex PCR, and the TCRdb table lists in-frame clones only, not all of them. This sample has around 130,000 clones, with 75% to 85% found just once. The receptor's source is a male donor in good health and CMV-seronegative. The source material was PBMCs.

CDR3 bases: TGTGCCAGCAGCTCACGGGCCGCCTGGGAGGAGACCCAGTACTTC. The encoded protein is CASSSRAAWEETQYF. The chain carries TRBV11-1 and TRBJ2-5; D is perhaps TRBD2 (5 bases). CDR1 and CDR2 (germline): SGHAT, FQDESV (reference sequence). The V end was cut by 4 bases, the J end by 5 bases, with 17 bases between. CDR3 length equals 15 residues.